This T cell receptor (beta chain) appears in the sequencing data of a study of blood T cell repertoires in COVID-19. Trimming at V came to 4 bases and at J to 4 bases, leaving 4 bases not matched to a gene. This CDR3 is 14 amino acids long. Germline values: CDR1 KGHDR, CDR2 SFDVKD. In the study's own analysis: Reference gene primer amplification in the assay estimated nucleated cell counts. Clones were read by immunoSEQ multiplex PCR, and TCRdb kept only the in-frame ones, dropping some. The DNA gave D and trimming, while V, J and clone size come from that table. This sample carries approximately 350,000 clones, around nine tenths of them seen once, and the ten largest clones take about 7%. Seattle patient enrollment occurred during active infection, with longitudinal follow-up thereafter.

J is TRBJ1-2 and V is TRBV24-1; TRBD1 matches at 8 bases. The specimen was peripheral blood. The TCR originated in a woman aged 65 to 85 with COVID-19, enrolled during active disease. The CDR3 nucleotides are TGTGCCACCAGTGACGAGGACAGGGCCTATGGCTACACCTTC. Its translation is CATSDEDRAYGYTF.